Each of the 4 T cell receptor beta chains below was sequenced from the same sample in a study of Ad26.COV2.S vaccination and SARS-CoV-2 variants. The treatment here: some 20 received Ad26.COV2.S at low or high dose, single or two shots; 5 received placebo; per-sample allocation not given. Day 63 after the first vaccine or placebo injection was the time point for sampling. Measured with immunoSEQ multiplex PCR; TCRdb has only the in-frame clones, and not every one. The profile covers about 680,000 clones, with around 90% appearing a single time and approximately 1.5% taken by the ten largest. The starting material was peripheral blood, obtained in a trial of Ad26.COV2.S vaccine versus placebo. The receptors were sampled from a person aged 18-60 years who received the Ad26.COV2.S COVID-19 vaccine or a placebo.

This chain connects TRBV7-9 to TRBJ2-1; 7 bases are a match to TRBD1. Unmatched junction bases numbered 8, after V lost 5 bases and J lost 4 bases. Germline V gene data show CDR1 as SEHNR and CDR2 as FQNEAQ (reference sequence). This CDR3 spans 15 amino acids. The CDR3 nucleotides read TGTGCCAGCAGCCAAGACAGGGCTCCTTACAATGAGCAGTTCTTC. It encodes CASSQDRAPYNEQFF.

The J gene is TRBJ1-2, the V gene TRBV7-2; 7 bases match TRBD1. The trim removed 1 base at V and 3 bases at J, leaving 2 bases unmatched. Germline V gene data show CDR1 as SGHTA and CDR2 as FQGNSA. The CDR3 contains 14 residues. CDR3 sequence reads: CASSLGTGYYGYTF. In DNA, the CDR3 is TGTGCCAGCAGCTTAGGGACAGGCTACTATGGCTACACCTTC.

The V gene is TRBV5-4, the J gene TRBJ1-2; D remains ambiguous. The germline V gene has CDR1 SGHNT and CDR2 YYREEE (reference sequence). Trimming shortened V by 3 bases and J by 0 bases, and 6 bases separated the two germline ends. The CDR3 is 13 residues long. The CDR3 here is CASSWDTNYGYTF. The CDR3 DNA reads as TGTGCCAGCAGCTGGGATACTAACTATGGCTACACCTTC.

CDR3 protein: CASSQETGRLTEAFF. Here the CDR3 DNA reads TGTGCCAGCAGCCAAGAGACAGGGAGGCTCACTGAAGCTTTCTTT. V is TRBV14 and J is TRBJ1-1; 7 nucleotides match TRBD1. The CDR3 runs 15 residues. CDR1 is SGHDN and CDR2 is FVKESK in the germline V gene. J was trimmed by 4 bases and V by 0 bases; bases with no gene match: 5.